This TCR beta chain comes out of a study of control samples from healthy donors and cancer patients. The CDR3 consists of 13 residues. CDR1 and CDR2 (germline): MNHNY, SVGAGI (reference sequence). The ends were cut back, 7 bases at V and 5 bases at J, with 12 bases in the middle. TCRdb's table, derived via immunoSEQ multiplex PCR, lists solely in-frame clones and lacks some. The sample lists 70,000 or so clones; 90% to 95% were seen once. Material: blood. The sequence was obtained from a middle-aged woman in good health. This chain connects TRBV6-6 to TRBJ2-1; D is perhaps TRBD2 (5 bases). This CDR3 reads CASKSGSNNEQFF. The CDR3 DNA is TGTGCCAGCAAGTCGGGAAGCAACAATGAGCAGTTCTTC.